The 22 T cell receptor beta chains below were found in one sample sequenced in a study of metastatic and nonmetastatic thyroid tumors. None of the patients had undergone any treatment ahead of thyroid surgery. Via MiXCR, TCRdb re-called the PCR reads. The table shows about 10,000 clones, with around 33% occurring only once. What was sequenced was tumor tissue. These receptors were collected from a female donor with papillary thyroid cancer or a benign thyroid nodule (not recorded which). Some clones in this sample may be carry-over from other donors' samples.

CDR3 sequence reads: CASNSESSGKYNEQFF. In nucleotides, the CDR3 is TGTGCCAGCAATTCGGAGTCCAGCGGGAAGTACAATGAGCAGTTCTTC. The chain is built from TRBV28 and TRBJ2-1; 7 bases align to TRBD2. The length of the CDR3 is 16 residues. Germline CDR1 and CDR2: MDHEN and SYDVKM. Trimming took 7 bases from V and 4 from J; bases not matched to a gene: 13. Full variable domain (remainder filled in from reference TRBV28 and TRBJ2-1): DVKVTQSSRYLVKRTGEKVFLECVQDMDHENMFWYRQDPGLGLRLIYFSYDVKMKEKGDIPEGYSVSREKKERFSLILESASTNQTSMYLCASNSESSGKYNEQFFGPGTRLTVL.

Within the sample, this clone is medium-sized. J is TRBJ2-7 and V is TRBV7-8, with a weak D call TRBD1 (6 bases). Germline V CDR1 and CDR2: SGHVS, FQNEAQ. The CDR3 covers 14 residues. Trimming left V 10 bases short and J 1 base short, with 17 bases between. CDR3 in DNA: TGTGCCACCGTAATCGGACAGTTATCCTACGAGCAGTACTTC. Protein: CATVIGQLSYEQYF.

This chain links TRBV20-1 with TRBJ2-1, with a possible D match to TRBD2 (5 bases). CDR1 and CDR2 from the germline V gene are DFQATT and SNEGSKA (reference sequence). This CDR3 comprises 13 residues. V was shortened by 2 bases and J by 4 bases, with 9 bases between the two germline ends. The CDR3 region is CSARRGLYNEQFF. The CDR3 DNA sequence: TGCAGTGCTAGAAGAGGACTTTACAATGAGCAGTTCTTC.

The gene calls are TRBV20-1 and TRBJ2-1; 9 bases are a match to TRBD2. Losses at the gene ends were 3 bases for V and 9 bases for J; bases not matched to a gene: 15. The V gene's germline CDR1 is DFQATT and CDR2 SNEGSKA (reference sequence). The CDR3 runs to 16 residues. CDR3 residues: CSASSWTSVRASEQFF. The CDR3 bases are TGCAGTGCTAGTTCCTGGACTAGCGTGAGGGCCAGTGAGCAGTTCTTC.

This clone was seen only a few times. V usage is TRBV28 and J usage is TRBJ1-4; 7 bases agree with TRBD1. The V segment lost 3 bases and the J segment 4 bases; nucleotides outside the gene matches: 5. CDR3 size: 15 residues. From germline, CDR1 is MDHEN and CDR2 SYDVKM. The DNA for the CDR3 is TGTGCCAGCAGTTTTCCAGGGGGAAATAATGAAAAACTGTTTTTT. This sequence encodes CASSFPGGNNEKLFF.

V usage is TRBV2 and J usage is TRBJ1-2; D not resolved. Trimming removed 4 bases from V and 6 bases from J, with 9 bases in between. Germline lookup yields CDR1 SNHLY and CDR2 FYNNEI. This CDR3 spans 12 amino acids. The CDR3 reads CASSGLRDGYTF. For the CDR3, the DNA is TGTGCCAGCAGTGGACTCCGCGATGGCTACACCTTC. The full variable domain, its missing parts supplied by reference TRBV2 and TRBJ1-2, is EPEVTQTPSHQVTQMGQEVILRCVPISNHLYFYWYRQILGQKVEFLVSFYNNEISEKSEIFDDQFSVERPDGSNFTLKIRSTKLEDSAMYFCASSGLRDGYTFGSGTRLTVV.

This chain connects TRBV20-1 to TRBJ2-7; D perhaps matches TRBD2 (6 bases). Looked up from germline, CDR1 is DFQATT and CDR2 is SNEGSKA (reference sequence). The CDR3 is 13 residues long. With 2 bases removed from V and 2 bases from J, the gap between germline ends came to 10 bases. This CDR3 is CSARLGGTYEQYF. In DNA, the CDR3 is TGCAGTGCTAGATTAGGCGGGACCTACGAGCAGTACTTC.

The rearrangement joins TRBV20-1 to TRBJ1-2, with D possibly being TRBD1 (6 bases). Trimming stripped 6 bases from V and 5 bases from J, with 16 bases between. Per the germline V gene, CDR1 is DFQATT and CDR2 is SNEGSKA (reference sequence). This CDR3 is 13 amino acids long. The CDR3 is CSASNRAGYGYTF. As DNA, the CDR3 is TGCAGTGCGTCTAACAGGGCGGGGTATGGCTACACCTTC.

Comment on this clone: A junction end diverges from the germline sequence, so it may reflect a read error. The V gene is TRBV27, the J gene TRBJ2-7; 13 positions match TRBD2. Germline V gene sequence: CDR1 MNHEY, CDR2 SMNVEV (reference sequence). The CDR3 length is 17 residues. CDR3 nucleotides: TGCGCCAGCAGTCGAGGACTAGCGGGAGTGTTAACATCCGAGCAGTACTTC. As protein: CASSRGLAGVLTSEQYF.

The rearrangement joins TRBV6-2 or TRBV6-3 to TRBJ2-7, with 15 bases identical to TRBD2. Trimming at V came to 6 bases and at J to 3 bases, leaving 12 bases not matched to a gene. CDR1 MNHEY and CDR2 SVGEGT come from the germline V gene. This CDR3 comprises 18 residues. The CDR3 coding sequence is TGTGCCAGCAGACCGGGACTAGCGGGAGGTTTTACGGTCTACGAGCAGTACTTC. Translation gives CASRPGLAGGFTVYEQYF.

The chain joins TRBV28 to TRBJ1-5; TRBD1 matches 11 bases. Germline V lookup: CDR1 MDHEN, CDR2 SYDVKM. The ends lost 8 bases at V and 7 bases at J; junction bases unmatched: 7. CDR3 size: 14 residues. The CDR3 spells CASQGTGGLQPQHF. DNA of the CDR3: TGTGCCAGCCAAGGGACAGGGGGGTTGCAGCCCCAGCATTTT.

A few counts support this clone. The chain joins TRBV28 to TRBJ1-5; 8 nucleotides agree with TRBD1. The CDR3 is made up of 15 amino acids. The J segment lost 7 bases and the V segment lost 4 bases, leaving 9 bases of the junction unmatched. Germline-derived CDR1 and CDR2 are MDHEN and SYDVKM. The DNA of the CDR3 is TGTGCCAGCAGTTCCCCACAGGGGGGACGGCAGCCCCAGCATTTT. Translating gives CASSSPQGGRQPQHF.

The CDR3 nucleotides are TGTGCCAGCAGCTTAACAGGGGGAAAGAATTCACCCCTCCACTTT. Translating gives CASSLTGGKNSPLHF. This chain links TRBV7-2 with TRBJ1-6; TRBD1 aligns across 8 bases. The germline V gene has CDR1 SGHTA and CDR2 FQGNSA. There are 15 residues in the CDR3. After removal of 2 bases from V and 7 bases from J, the junction contained 4 bases not matched to a gene.

The chain is built from TRBV20-1 and TRBJ1-2; 9 bases map to TRBD1. CDR3 length: 14 residues. CDR1 and CDR2 from the germline V gene are DFQATT and SNEGSKA (reference sequence). V was pared by 3 bases and J by 3 bases, with 5 bases of the junction left unmatched. The CDR3 region is CSASRDRVDYGYTF. Here the CDR3 DNA reads TGCAGTGCTAGTAGGGACAGGGTCGACTATGGCTACACCTTC.

This clone has just one count. The rearrangement uses TRBV18 and TRBJ2-2; no definite D call. The CDR3 is 13 amino acids. CDR1 is KGHSH, CDR2 LQKENI, per germline. V was pared by 9 bases and J by 7 bases, with 15 bases between. Written as DNA, the CDR3 is TGTGCCAGTCGGAGCGCTGTGAACGGGGAGCTGTTTTTT. This translates into CASRSAVNGELFF. The full variable domain, completed using reference TRBV18 and TRBJ2-2, is NAGVMQNPRHLVRRRGQEARLRCSPMKGHSHVYWYRQLPEEGLKFMVYLQKENIIDESGMPKERFSAEFPKEGPSILRIQQVVRGDSAAYFCASRSAVNGELFFGEGSRLTVL.

By proportion, this clone is medium-sized. The V gene is TRBV28, the J gene TRBJ2-5, with TRBD1 matching over 7 bases. CDR3 length: 15 residues. CDR1 MDHEN and CDR2 SYDVKM come from the germline V gene. The V segment lost 6 bases and the J segment 3 bases; nucleotides outside the gene matches: 10. CDR3 loop: CASRDEGQLEETQYF. The DNA of the CDR3 is TGTGCCAGCAGGGATGAGGGACAGCTCGAAGAGACCCAGTACTTC. Using reference TRBV28 and TRBJ2-5 for the parts outside the CDR3, the full variable domain is DVKVTQSSRYLVKRTGEKVFLECVQDMDHENMFWYRQDPGLGLRLIYFSYDVKMKEKGDIPEGYSVSREKKERFSLILESASTNQTSMYLCASRDEGQLEETQYFGPGTRLLVL.

A few counts support this clone. The CDR3, as DNA: TGTGCCAGCAGTGAGGGGGAGACTCAGCCCCAGCATTTT. As protein: CASSEGETQPQHF. The chain combines TRBV6-1 with TRBJ1-5, with a possible D match to TRBD1 (5 bases). From germline, CDR1 is MNHNS and CDR2 SASEGT. Deletions cut 3 bases from V and 6 bases from J, with 9 bases between. CDR3 size: 13 residues.

This clone is categorized as medium-sized (0.01 to 0.1%). This chain connects TRBV7-8 to TRBJ2-7; TRBD1 is a possible D gene (6 bases). Germline V lookup: CDR1 SGHVS, CDR2 FQNEAQ. The V and J ends lost 5 bases and 2 bases respectively, with 16 bases between them. The CDR3 loop spans 15 amino acids. The CDR3 DNA reads TGTGCCAGCAGCCCAACACAGGGTTTCCCCTACGAGCAGTACTTC. The encoded protein is CASSPTQGFPYEQYF.

This chain uses TRBV6-1 with TRBJ2-7; D is unresolved. V was cut by 2 bases and J by 2 bases, with 7 bases left in between. The CDR3 covers 13 residues. Germline assignment: CDR1 MNHNS and CDR2 SASEGT. CDR3 amino acids: CASSEYSAYEQYF. CDR3 coding DNA: TGTGCCAGCAGTGAATACAGTGCCTACGAGCAGTACTTC.

This clone ranks as medium-sized. In nucleotides, the CDR3 is TGCAGTGCTAGAGACTTTGGGGGGCCGAGAGCTAACTATGGCTACACCTTC. Its protein is CSARDFGGPRANYGYTF. This sequence joins TRBV20-1 and TRBJ1-2; perhaps TRBD1 as D (6 bases). Trimming left V 0 bases short and J 0 bases short, with 17 bases between. This CDR3 is built from 17 residues. The germline V gene has CDR1 DFQATT and CDR2 SNEGSKA (reference sequence).

The CDR3 protein is CASSLLAGVTGELFF. The CDR3 nucleotides read TGTGCCAGCAGTTTATTGGCGGGAGTCACCGGGGAGCTGTTTTTT. V and J are TRBV27 and TRBJ2-2; 7 bases fit TRBD2. From germline, CDR1 is MNHEY and CDR2 SMNVEV (reference sequence). Germline trimming cut 1 base from V and 4 bases from J; bases unmatched to any gene: 3. The CDR3 is 15 amino acids.

In DNA, the CDR3 is TGTGCCAGCAGAGGACTAGCGGATTACGAGCAGTACTTC. This codes for CASRGLADYEQYF. V and J are TRBV2 and TRBJ2-7; 10 nucleotides align to TRBD2. The CDR3 is 13 amino acids. CDR1 and CDR2 from the germline V gene are SNHLY and FYNNEI. With 6 bases clipped from V and 4 bases from J, the junction kept 3 bases outside the gene matches.